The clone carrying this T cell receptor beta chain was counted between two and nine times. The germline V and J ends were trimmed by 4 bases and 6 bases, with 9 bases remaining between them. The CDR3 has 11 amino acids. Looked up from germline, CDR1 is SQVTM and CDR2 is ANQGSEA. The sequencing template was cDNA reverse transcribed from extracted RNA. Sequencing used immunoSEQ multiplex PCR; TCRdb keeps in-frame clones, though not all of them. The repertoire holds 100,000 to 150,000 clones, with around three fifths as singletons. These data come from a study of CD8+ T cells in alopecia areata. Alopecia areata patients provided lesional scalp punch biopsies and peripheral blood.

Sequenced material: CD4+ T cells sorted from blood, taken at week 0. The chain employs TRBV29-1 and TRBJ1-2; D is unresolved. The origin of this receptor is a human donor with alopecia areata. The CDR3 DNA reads TGCAGCGTTGGGGGAGGACATGGCTACACCTTC. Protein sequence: CSVGGGHGYTF.